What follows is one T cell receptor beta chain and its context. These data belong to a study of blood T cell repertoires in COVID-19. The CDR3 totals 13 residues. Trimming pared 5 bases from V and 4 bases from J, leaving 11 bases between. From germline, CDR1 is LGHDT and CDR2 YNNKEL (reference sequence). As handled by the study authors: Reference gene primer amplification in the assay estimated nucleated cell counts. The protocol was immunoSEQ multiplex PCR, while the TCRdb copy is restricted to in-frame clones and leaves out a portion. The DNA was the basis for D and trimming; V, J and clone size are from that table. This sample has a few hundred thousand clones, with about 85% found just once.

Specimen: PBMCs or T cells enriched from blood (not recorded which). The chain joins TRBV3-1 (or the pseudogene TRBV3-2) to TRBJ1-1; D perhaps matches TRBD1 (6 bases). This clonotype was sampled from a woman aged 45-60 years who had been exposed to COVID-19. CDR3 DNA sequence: TGTGCCAGCAGCGCCGTAGGGGGCACTGAAGCTTTCTTT. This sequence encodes CASSAVGGTEAFF.